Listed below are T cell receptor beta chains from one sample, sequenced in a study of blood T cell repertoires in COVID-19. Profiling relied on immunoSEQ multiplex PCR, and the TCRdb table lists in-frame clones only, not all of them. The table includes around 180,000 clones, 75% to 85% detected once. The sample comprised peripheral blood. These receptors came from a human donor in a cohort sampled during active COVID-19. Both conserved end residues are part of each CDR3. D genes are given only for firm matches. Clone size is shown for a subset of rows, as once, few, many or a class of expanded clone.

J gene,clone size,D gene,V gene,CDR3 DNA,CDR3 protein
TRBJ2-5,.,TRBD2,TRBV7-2,TGTGCCAGCAGCTCAAGTGTGCTAGCGGGAGGGTTTCAAGAGACCCAGTACTTC,CASSSSVLAGGFQETQYF
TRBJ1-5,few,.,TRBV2,TGTGCCAGCAGTGAAGGGGGGGGTCAGCCCCAGCATTTT,CASSEGGGQPQHF
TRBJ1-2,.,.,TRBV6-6,TGTGCCAGCAGTTACTCCCCCGACAGTAACTATGGCTACACCTTC,CASSYSPDSNYGYTF
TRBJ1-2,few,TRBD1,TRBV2,TGTGCCAGCAATCCACAGGGGGTACAGGGCTACACCTTC,CASNPQGVQGYTF
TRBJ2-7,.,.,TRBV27,TGTGCCAGCAGTTACACCAGGGGTAGTATCGCCTACGAGCAGTACTTC,CASSYTRGSIAYEQYF
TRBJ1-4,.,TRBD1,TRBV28,TGTGCCAGCACTAACCAGGGGGCCGGTGAAAAACTGTTTTTT,CASTNQGAGEKLFF
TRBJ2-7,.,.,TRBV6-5,TGTGCCAGCAAGGGGGACACTTCCTACGAGCAGTACTTC,CASKGDTSYEQYF
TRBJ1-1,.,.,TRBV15,TGTGCCACCAGCAGAGAGGCAGGGTTCGCTGAAGCTTTCTTT,CATSREAGFAEAFF
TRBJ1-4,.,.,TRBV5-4,TGTGCCAGCAGCTCCGGTGGGACTGCAACTAATGAAAAACTGTTTTTT,CASSSGGTATNEKLFF
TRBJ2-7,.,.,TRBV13,TGTGCCAGCAGCTTGGCACAGGTGGAAAACGAGCAGTACTTC,CASSLAQVENEQYF
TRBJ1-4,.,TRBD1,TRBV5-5,TGTGCCAGCAGCTTCAGGGGGCGTAATGAAAAACTGTTTTTT,CASSFRGRNEKLFF
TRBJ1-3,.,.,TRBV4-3,TGCGCCAGCAGCCAAGTACTTGGAGTAAGTGGAAACACCATATATTTT,CASSQVLGVSGNTIYF
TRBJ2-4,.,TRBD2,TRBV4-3,TGCGCCAGCAGCCAAGATGTGGGACTAGCCAATTCCTTTTTAGCCAAAAACATTCAGTACTTC,CASSQDVGLANSFLAKNIQYF
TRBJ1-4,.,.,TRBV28,TGTGCCAGCAGCCAGGGAAAACTGTTTTTT,CASSQGKLFF
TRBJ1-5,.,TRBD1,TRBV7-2,TGTGCCAGCAGCTTCGACAGGGAGGTAGCTCAGCCCCAGCATTTT,CASSFDREVAQPQHF
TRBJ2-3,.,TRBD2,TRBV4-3,TGCGCCAGCAGGCCCGGGACTAGCGAAGCAGATACGCAGTATTTT,CASRPGTSEADTQYF
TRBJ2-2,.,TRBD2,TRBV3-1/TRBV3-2,TGTGCCAGCAGCCGGACTAGCGGTAGGACCGGGGAGCTGTTTTTT,CASSRTSGRTGELFF
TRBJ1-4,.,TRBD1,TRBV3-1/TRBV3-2,TGTGCCAGCAGCCAAAGGACAGGGGATAATGAAAAACTGTTTTTT,CASSQRTGDNEKLFF
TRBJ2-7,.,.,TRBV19,TGTGCCAGTAGTATAGACAGGAGGAGCTCCTACGAGCAGTACTTC,CASSIDRRSSYEQYF
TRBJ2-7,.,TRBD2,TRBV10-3,TGTGCCATCAGTCCCCATGAAGGCCCCGGGGGGGAGCAGTACTTC,CAISPHEGPGGEQYF
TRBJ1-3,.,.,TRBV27,TGTGCCAGCAGTGAAGCGGCCCGGGCTGGTGGAAACACCATATATTTT,CASSEAARAGGNTIYF
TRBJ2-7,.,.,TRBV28,TGTGCCAGCAGGTCGACAGTCGAGCAGTACTTC,CASRSTVEQYF
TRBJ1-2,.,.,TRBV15,TGTGCCACCAGCAGAGATGTTGGCAGCGGCGGCTACACCTTC,CATSRDVGSGGYTF
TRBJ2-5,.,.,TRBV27,TGTGCCAGCAGTTTAACCGCGGGCGGGATCGAGACCCAGTACTTC,CASSLTAGGIETQYF
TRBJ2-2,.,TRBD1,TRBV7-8,TGTGCCAGCAGCTTACGGGACAGGGGAACGAAAACCGGGGAGCTGTTTTTT,CASSLRDRGTKTGELFF
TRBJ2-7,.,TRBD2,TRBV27,TGTGCCAGCAGACGAGCGGGAGGGTACGAGCAGTACTTC,CASRRAGGYEQYF
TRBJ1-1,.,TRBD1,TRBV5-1,TGCGCCAGCAGCTTGGCTCTACAGGGGTTGAACACTGAAGCTTTCTTT,CASSLALQGLNTEAFF
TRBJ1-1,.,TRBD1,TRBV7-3,TGTGCCAGCAGCCTCGACAGGGGGCAGAAGGCTTTCTTT,CASSLDRGQKAFF
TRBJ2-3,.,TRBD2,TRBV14,TGTGCCAGCAGCCAAGAGGTCGGGGGGTGGAATACGCAGTATTTT,CASSQEVGGWNTQYF
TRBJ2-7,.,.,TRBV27,TGTGCCAGCAGTTTATTTCAGGGTTGGTACGAGCAGTACTTC,CASSLFQGWYEQYF
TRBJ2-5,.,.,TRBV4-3,TGCGCCAGCAGCCAAGAGGTTACAGGGCGGGAGACCCAGTACTTC,CASSQEVTGRETQYF
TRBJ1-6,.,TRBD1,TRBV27,TGTGCCAGCAGTTTATACAGGGGCAATTCACCCCTCCACTTT,CASSLYRGNSPLHF
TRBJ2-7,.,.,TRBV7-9,TGTGCCAGCAGCTTAAGCCAGGGCCCCTACGAGCAGTACTTC,CASSLSQGPYEQYF
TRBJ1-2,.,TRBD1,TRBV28,TGTGCCAGCCGAATACCACAGGGGGCATCTAACTATGGCTACACCTTC,CASRIPQGASNYGYTF
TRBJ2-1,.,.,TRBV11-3,TGTGCCAGCAGCTTAGCGGGGGGCCCCTACAATGAGCAGTTCTTC,CASSLAGGPYNEQFF
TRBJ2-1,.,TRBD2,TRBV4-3,TGCGCCAGCAGCCAAGAGGGGGGGACTTACAATGAGCAGTTCTTC,CASSQEGGTYNEQFF
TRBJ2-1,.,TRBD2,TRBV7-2,TGTGCCAGCAGCTTATTAGCGGGGGGCTTCAATGAGCAGTTCTTC,CASSLLAGGFNEQFF